This TCR beta chain was identified during a study of T cell responses to AZD1222 COVID-19 vaccine. Assay: immunoSEQ multiplex PCR; the TCRdb copy retains only in-frame clones and omits some. This sample has roughly 170,000 clones, with around 94% found just once. This CDR3 spans 13 amino acids. The V gene end was trimmed by 6 bases and the J gene end by 4 bases; junction bases not matched to a gene: 3. Germline V gives CDR1 SGHTA, CDR2 FQGTGA. This chain connects TRBV7-3 to TRBJ2-5; 9 bases are a match to TRBD1. This TCR derives from an adult who received the AZD1222 COVID-19 vaccine. The material was peripheral blood, obtained 28 days after the second AZD1222 dose. This chain's CDR3 is CASSTGGLETQYF. In nucleotides, the CDR3 is TGTGCCAGCAGTACAGGGGGCTTAGAGACCCAGTACTTC. The full variable domain, in which reference TRBV7-3 and TRBJ2-5 provide the parts outside the CDR3, is GAGVSQTPSNKVTEKGKYVELRCDPISGHTALYWYRQSLGQGPEFLIYFQGTGAADDSGLPNDRFFAVRPEGSVSTLKIQRTERGDSAVYLCASSTGGLETQYFGPGTRLLVL.